This T cell receptor beta chain appears in the sequencing data of a study of shared clonotypes between healthy human individuals. Study as a whole: CD8 memory received one plate per donor, CD8 naive two, CD4 memory three and CD4 naive three.

TCRdb's table, derived via immunoSEQ multiplex PCR, lists solely in-frame clones and lacks some. Of some 2,000,000 clones in the sample, about 95% were seen once. This CDR3 comprises 13 residues. Trimming took off 5 bases at V and 2 bases at J, with 10 bases between the two ends. CDR1 and CDR2 from the germline V gene are MNHEY and SVGAGI. CD45RO-negative, CCR7-selected cells formed the naive CD8 fraction, which excluded terminally differentiated effector memory CD45RA+ cells. Everyone who donated was a Caucasian adult who lived in Nashville, Tennessee. This clonotype was sampled from a man aged 18-30 years in good health. The sequencing sample was made of naive CD8+ T cells sorted from blood. This rearrangement joins TRBV6-5 to TRBJ2-7; D unresolved. CDR3 sequence: CASSPLGTYEQYF. CDR3 sequence (DNA): TGTGCCAGCAGTCCCCTTGGAACCTACGAGCAGTACTTC.